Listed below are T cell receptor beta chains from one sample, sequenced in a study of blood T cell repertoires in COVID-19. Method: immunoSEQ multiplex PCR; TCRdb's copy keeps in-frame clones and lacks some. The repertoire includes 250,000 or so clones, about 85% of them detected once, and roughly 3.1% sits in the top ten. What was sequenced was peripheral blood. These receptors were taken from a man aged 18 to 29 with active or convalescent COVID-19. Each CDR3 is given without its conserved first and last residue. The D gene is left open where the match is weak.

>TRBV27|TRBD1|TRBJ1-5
ASSPLRDRTYSNQPQH
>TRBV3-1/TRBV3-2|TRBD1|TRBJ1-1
ASSRDSSSTEAF
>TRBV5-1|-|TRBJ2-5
ASSLAGKETQY
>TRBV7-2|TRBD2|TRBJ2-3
ASSVRVAGGGSTDTQY
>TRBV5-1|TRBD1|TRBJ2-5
ASSVYRGPQETQY
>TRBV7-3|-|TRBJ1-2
ASSPTTEFGYGYT
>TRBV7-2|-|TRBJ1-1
ASSLVTAGLGEAF
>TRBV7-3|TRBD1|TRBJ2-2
ASSLGRTGLNGELF
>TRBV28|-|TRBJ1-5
ASSLRISNQPQH
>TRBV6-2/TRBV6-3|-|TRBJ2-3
ASSLDSTRPSTDTQY